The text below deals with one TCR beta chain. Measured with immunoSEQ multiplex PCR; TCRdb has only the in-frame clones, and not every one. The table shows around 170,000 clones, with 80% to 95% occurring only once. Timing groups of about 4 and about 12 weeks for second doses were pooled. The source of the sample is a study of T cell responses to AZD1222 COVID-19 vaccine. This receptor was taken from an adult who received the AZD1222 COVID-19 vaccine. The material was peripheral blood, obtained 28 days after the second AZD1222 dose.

The CDR3 loop reads CASRQSGYEQYF. In DNA, the CDR3 is TGTGCCAGCAGACAAAGCGGCTACGAGCAGTACTTC. The chain uses TRBV7-9 and TRBJ2-7; perhaps TRBD2 as D (5 bases). There are 12 residues in the CDR3. Trimming removed 6 bases at V and 3 bases at J, with 9 bases between. In germline, CDR1 is SEHNR, CDR2 FQNEAQ (reference sequence).